This T cell receptor beta chain stems from a study of beta chain features in type 1 diabetes. Points from the study as a whole: Among patients with Type 1 diabetes, TCRB CDR3s were moderately but significantly shorter in every one of the four CD4+ subsets.

Details on this clone: The antigen is unknown.

TCRB transcripts that were expressed got sequenced, as all of the isolated RNA had been reverse transcribed. TCRdb keeps only in-frame clones here, not all; method: immunoSEQ multiplex PCR. The profile shows approximately 29,000 clones, around 60% of them singletons. Germline loops: CDR1 MNHEY, CDR2 SVGAGI. The CDR3 loop spans 13 amino acids. The V and J ends lost 6 bases and 7 bases, in that order; junction bases with no gene match: 8. This chain uses TRBV6-5 with TRBJ1-2, with TRBD1 identical over 7 bases. The clonotype was recovered from a woman aged 30 to 39 with type 1 diabetes. Source material: Tregs from blood. DNA of the CDR3: TGTGCCAGCAGAGCCGGGACAGTGGCTGGCTACACCTTC. This translates into CASRAGTVAGYTF.